The clone carrying this T cell receptor beta chain was seen only a few times. What it binds is unknown. The repertoire was sequenced with immunoSEQ multiplex PCR; TCRdb's copy has only in-frame clones and lacks some. Among fewer than 400,000 clones listed, about 61% were seen once. This sample was included in a study of cytotoxic CD8 clonotypes in ibrutinib-treated CLL. The wider study: After a median 12 months on treatment (6 to 36), response samples were drawn. Findings and caveats of the study: Public clonotypes, an uncommon group, contracted or remained stable on treatment.

Germline loops: CDR1 SGDLS, CDR2 YYNGEE. The length of the CDR3 is 15 residues. Trimming left V 4 bases short and J 2 bases short, with 15 bases between. This TCR derives from a human donor with chronic lymphocytic leukemia. The material was PBMCs, obtained after 36 months of ibrutinib treatment. The rearrangement joins TRBV9 to TRBJ1-2; D call uncertain. The CDR3 DNA sequence: TGTGCCAGCAGCCCGCGAAGTATCGAAAACTATGGCTACACCTTC. This translates into CASSPRSIENYGYTF.